Listed here is a single T cell receptor beta chain. Antigen: not known. TCRdb re-analysed the reads in MiXCR, keeping a single row per CDR3 protein. This table has about 260,000 distinct CDR3 sequences, approximately 9.1% appearing once. Germline V gene data show CDR1 as DFQATT and CDR2 as SNEGSKA (reference sequence). This CDR3 contains 14 residues. The V end was cut by 3 bases, the J end by 3 bases, with 13 bases between. This sample stems from a study of T cell repertoires in cytomegalovirus infection. As for the study in general: From public TCR beta signatures came an indication of both CMV infection and matching HLA type.

General observations from the study: The ex vivo response showed dominance by HLA-C-restricted CMV-specific TCR beta clonotypes. The study identified carriers of CMV plus the relevant HLA from cumulative public TCR beta family frequency.

The sample was PBMCs. The clonotype comes from a human donor in good health (CMV status not recorded). Some clones in this sample may be carry-over from other donors' samples. The chain uses TRBV20-1 and TRBJ2-3; TRBD2 is a possible D gene (6 bases). The CDR3 DNA reads TGCAGTGCTAGGGGGACTTTCCTGACAGATACGCAGTATTTT. It is translated as CSARGTFLTDTQYF.